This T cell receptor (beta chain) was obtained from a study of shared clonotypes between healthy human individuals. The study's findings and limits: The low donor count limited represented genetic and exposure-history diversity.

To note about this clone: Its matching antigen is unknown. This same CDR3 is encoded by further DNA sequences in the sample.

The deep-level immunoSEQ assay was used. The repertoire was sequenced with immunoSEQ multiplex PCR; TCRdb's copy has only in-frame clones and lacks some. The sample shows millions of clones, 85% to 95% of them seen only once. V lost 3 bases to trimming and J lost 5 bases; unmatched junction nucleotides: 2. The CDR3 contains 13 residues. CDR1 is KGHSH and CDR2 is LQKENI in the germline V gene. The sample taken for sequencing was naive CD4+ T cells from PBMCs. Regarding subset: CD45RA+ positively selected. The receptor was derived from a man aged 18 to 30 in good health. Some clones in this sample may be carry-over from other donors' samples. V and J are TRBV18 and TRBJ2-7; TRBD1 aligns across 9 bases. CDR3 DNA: TGTGCCAGCTCACCCCGGACAGGGGACGAGCAGTACTTC. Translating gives CASSPRTGDEQYF.